This TCR beta chain stems from a study of cytomegalovirus exposure and HLA in healthy donors. It was with 60 Vbeta and 13 Jbeta primers that the PCR ran. Here immunoSEQ multiplex PCR was the method, and the copy in TCRdb shows in-frame clones only, minus some. In the table there are more than 95,000 clones, around 64% of which are singletons. The CDR3 contains 13 residues. CDR1 SGDLS and CDR2 YYNGEE come from the germline V gene. Trimming shortened V by 4 bases and J by 0 bases, and 7 bases separated the two germline ends. V gene TRBV9 combines with J gene TRBJ1-1; D ambiguous. The sequencing sample was made of PBMCs. The TCR comes from a man in his 60s in good health and CMV-seronegative. The CDR3, as DNA: TGTGCCAGCAGCCAGGCCATGAACACTGAAGCTTTCTTT. Its translation: CASSQAMNTEAFF.